Each of the 26 T cell receptor beta chains below was sequenced from the same sample in a study of cytomegalovirus exposure and HLA in healthy donors listed by TCRdb under 2017. The library was obtained by the immunoSEQ multiplex PCR assay. For the multiplex PCR, a mixture combining 60 forward primers for TCR Vbeta segments and 13 reverse primers for TCR Jbeta segments was used. The clones in this table, taken by TCRdb from immuneACCESS, are in-frame only. Not every clone is retained; where verified, under half of the shortfall comes from an unresolved V gene, and the cause of the rest is unknown. For this sample, the table gives approximately 110,000 clones. The ten largest make up 6.8% of the sample. The specimen was PBMCs. The receptors derive from a middle-aged man in good health and CMV-seropositive.

The chain joins TRBV6-5 to TRBJ2-2; a possible D gene is TRBD1 (7 bases). Germline loops: CDR1 MNHEY, CDR2 SVGAGI. The ends were cut back, 6 bases at V and 6 bases at J, with 14 bases in the middle. The CDR3 runs to 14 residues. This CDR3 reads CASRRGRGAGELFF. CDR3 nucleotides: TGTGCCAGCAGGAGGGGGCGGGGAGCCGGGGAGCTGTTTTTT.

The chain combines TRBV28 with TRBJ1-2; possibly TRBD1 for D (6 bases). CDR3 length: 13 residues. The ends were cut back, 10 bases at V and 8 bases at J, with 20 bases in the middle. Germline CDR1 and CDR2: MDHEN and SYDVKM. The CDR3 DNA sequence: TGTGCCACTGCTACAGGGACACCACGGGGCTACACCTTC. Its translation is CATATGTPRGYTF.

This chain uses TRBV7-8 with TRBJ2-7; TRBD2 agrees at 7 bases. V was pared by 7 bases and J by 2 bases, with 11 bases of the junction left unmatched. CDR3 length: 15 residues. CDR1 is SGHVS, CDR2 FQNEAQ, per germline. The CDR3 reads CASTHPAGETYEQYF. Written as DNA, the CDR3 is TGTGCCAGCACCCATCCGGCGGGAGAAACCTACGAGCAGTACTTC.

The genes are TRBV6-5 and TRBJ1-1; D gene unclear. The CDR3 is made up of 12 amino acids. V was pared by 7 bases and J by 3 bases, with 9 bases between. CDR1 and CDR2 from the germline V gene are MNHEY and SVGAGI. CDR3 in amino acids: CASTQDYTEAFF. CDR3 bases: TGTGCCAGCACCCAGGACTACACTGAAGCTTTCTTT.

The chain couples TRBV14 to TRBJ2-7; 7 bases map to TRBD2. Trimming took 7 bases from V and 2 from J; bases not matched to a gene: 8. Germline lookup yields CDR1 SGHDN and CDR2 FVKESK. The CDR3 is 14 amino acids. The CDR3 nucleotides are TGTGCCAGCACCCCTTCGGGGGGTGCCTACGAGCAGTACTTC. Translated: CASTPSGGAYEQYF.

The chain is built from TRBV6-5 and TRBJ2-2; D perhaps matches TRBD1 (5 bases). Per germline, CDR1 MNHEY and CDR2 SVGAGI. The CDR3 is made up of 14 amino acids. Trimming left V 0 bases short and J 7 bases short, with 9 bases between. CDR3 DNA sequence: TGTGCCAGCAGTTACTCGGCAGGGATCGGGGAGCTGTTTTTT. It translates to CASSYSAGIGELFF.

V is TRBV19 and J is TRBJ2-1, with 13 bases fitting TRBD2. CDR3 length: 15 residues. The V and J ends lost 8 bases and 10 bases, in that order; junction bases with no gene match: 11. From germline, CDR1 is LNHDA and CDR2 SQIVND (reference sequence). CDR3 region: CASHQLAGGPDEQFF. For the CDR3, the DNA is TGTGCCAGTCATCAACTAGCGGGAGGGCCTGACGAGCAGTTCTTC.

The chain recombines TRBV4-2 with TRBJ2-3; TRBD2 aligns across 8 bases. CDR3 size: 16 residues. V shed 2 bases and J 2 bases; nucleotides not matched to a gene: 6. Per germline, CDR1 LGHNA and CDR2 YNFKEQ. The CDR3 is CASSQTSGSHTDTQYF. The CDR3 DNA reads TGTGCCAGCAGCCAAACAAGCGGGAGTCACACAGATACGCAGTATTTT.

This sequence joins TRBV2 and TRBJ2-3; 8 bases match TRBD1. The V gene's germline CDR1 is SNHLY and CDR2 FYNNEI. The CDR3 consists of 15 residues. After removal of 5 bases from V and 4 bases from J, the junction contained 8 bases not matched to a gene. For the CDR3, the DNA is TGTGCCAGCAGTAGACAAGGGGACAGGTCAGATACGCAGTATTTT. Its translation is CASSRQGDRSDTQYF.

The rearrangement links TRBV19 to TRBJ2-1; no reliable D call. The CDR3 length is 16 residues. The germline V and J ends were trimmed by 3 bases and 6 bases, with 18 bases remaining between them. CDR1 LNHDA and CDR2 SQIVND come from the germline V gene (reference sequence). In nucleotides, the CDR3 is TGTGCCAGTAGTATTGAGACAAGCCCCCCACGCAATGAGCAGTTCTTC. It is translated as CASSIETSPPRNEQFF.

The rearrangement links TRBV6-6 to TRBJ2-5, with 8 nucleotides matching TRBD2. This CDR3 has 15 residues. CDR1 and CDR2 from the germline V gene are MNHNY and SVGAGI (reference sequence). The trim removed 2 bases at V and 5 bases at J, leaving 7 bases unmatched. The CDR3 protein is CASSYRKREYETQYF. The CDR3 bases are TGTGCCAGCAGTTACCGAAAGCGGGAGTACGAGACCCAGTACTTC.

The V and J genes are TRBV19 and TRBJ2-7, with 7 bases fitting TRBD2. V lost 6 bases to trimming and J lost 3 bases; unmatched junction nucleotides: 8. The CDR3 runs to 14 residues. The germline V gene encodes CDR1 LNHDA and CDR2 SQIVND (reference sequence). In nucleotides, the CDR3 is TGTGCCAGTAGACCCCCCGGGACTAACTACGAGCAGTACTTC. Translating it yields CASRPPGTNYEQYF. Together with reference TRBV19 and TRBJ2-7, the CDR3 gives the full variable domain: DGGITQSPKYLFRKEGQNVTLSCEQNLNHDAMYWYRQDPGQGLRLIYYSQIVNDFQKGDIAEGYSVSREKKESFPLTVTSAQKNPTAFYLCASRPPGTNYEQYFGPGTRLTVT.

The rearrangement links TRBV25-1 to TRBJ1-4; D possibly corresponds to TRBD1 (5 bases). This CDR3 has 14 amino acids. Trimming stripped 5 bases from V and 7 bases from J, with 14 bases between. Germline CDR1 and CDR2: MGHDK and SYGVNS. CDR3 in DNA: TGTGCCAGCAGTTCAGGGCTTGGCGGTGAAAAACTGTTTTTT. It specifies CASSSGLGGEKLFF.

The chain combines TRBV15 with TRBJ2-7, with D perhaps TRBD1 (6 bases). Germline-derived CDR1 and CDR2 are LNHNV and YYDKDF (reference sequence). V lost 2 bases and J lost 2, with 16 bases in between. This CDR3 spans 16 amino acids. The CDR3 protein is CATSRLLGAKAYEQYF. Here the CDR3 DNA reads TGTGCCACCAGCAGATTGTTGGGGGCCAAAGCCTACGAGCAGTACTTC.

The chain combines TRBV28 with TRBJ2-3; 9 nucleotides match TRBD2. Germline lookup yields CDR1 MDHEN and CDR2 SYDVKM. With 6 bases clipped from V and 2 bases from J, the junction kept 6 bases outside the gene matches. The CDR3 runs to 15 residues. Written as DNA, the CDR3 is TGTGCCAGCAGGAAAATAGCGGGAGCCACAGATACGCAGTATTTT. Amino acids: CASRKIAGATDTQYF.

The CDR3 spells CASSQGAGQGYEQYF. In nucleotides, the CDR3 is TGCGCCAGCAGCCAAGGAGCGGGACAGGGCTACGAGCAGTACTTC. The rearrangement links TRBV4-1 to TRBJ2-7, with TRBD1 identical over 9 bases. V lost 1 base and J lost 3; bases outside the gene matches: 4. The germline V gene encodes CDR1 MGHRA and CDR2 YSYEKL. This CDR3 has 15 residues.

This chain links TRBV11-2 with TRBJ1-1; possibly TRBD1 for D (5 bases). The V end lost 1 base, the J end lost 5 bases, and 14 bases lay between the germline ends. There are 15 residues in the CDR3. Looked up from germline, CDR1 is SGHAT and CDR2 is FQNNGV. As DNA, the CDR3 is TGTGCCAGCAGCTTAGGGTGGGCAGGGTGGACTGAAGCTTTCTTT. Protein: CASSLGWAGWTEAFF.

The chain carries TRBV10-2 and TRBJ2-5; D possibly corresponds to TRBD2 (5 bases). Germline CDR1 WSHSY, CDR2 SAAADI. This CDR3 spans 13 amino acids. With 2 bases removed from V and 7 bases from J, the gap between germline ends came to 11 bases. CDR3 DNA: TGCGCCAGCAGTGAGAGACCTGAGGGGACCCAGTACTTC. Encoded protein: CASSERPEGTQYF.

The rearrangement joins TRBV7-9 to TRBJ2-5; 8 bases map to TRBD1. This CDR3 has 14 residues. The V segment lost 4 bases and the J segment 2 bases; nucleotides outside the gene matches: 3. The germline CDR1 and CDR2 sequences are SEHNR and FQNEAQ (reference sequence). CDR3 nucleotide sequence: TGTGCCAGCAGCTCCGGACAGGGTCAAGAGACCCAGTACTTC. Translated, it gives CASSSGQGQETQYF. The full variable domain, in which reference TRBV7-9 and TRBJ2-5 provide the parts outside the CDR3, is DTGVSQNPRHKITKRGQNVTFRCDPISEHNRLYWYRQTLGQGPEFLTYFQNEAQLEKSRLLSDRFSAERPKGSFSTLEIQRTEQGDSAMYLCASSSGQGQETQYFGPGTRLLVL.

Note on this clone: A junction end diverges from the germline sequence, so it may reflect a read error. This sequence joins TRBV11-2 and TRBJ2-7; TRBD2 agrees at 7 bases. CDR1 is SGHAT, CDR2 FQNNGV, per germline. The CDR3 length is 13 residues. In DNA, the CDR3 is TGTGCCAGCAGCTTAGTCGTGGGAGCGGGACCCAACTTC. Translating it yields CASSLVVGAGPNF.

CDR3 DNA sequence: TGCAGCGTTGCGAGGGTAGCGGAGACCACAGATACGCAGTATTTT. Amino acids: CSVARVAETTDTQYF. This chain joins TRBV29-1 and TRBJ2-3; perhaps TRBD2 as D (6 bases). Trimming left V 4 bases short and J 2 bases short, with 16 bases between. CDR3 size: 15 residues. CDR1 is SQVTM, CDR2 ANQGSEA, per germline.

The gene calls are TRBV27 and TRBJ2-1; perhaps TRBD2 as D (5 bases). The CDR3 runs to 15 residues. CDR1 and CDR2 from the germline V gene are MNHEY and SMNVEV (reference sequence). V lost 4 bases to trimming and J lost 9 bases, with 19 bases between them. The CDR3 sequence is CASSSLVIERGEQFF. The DNA for the CDR3 is TGTGCCAGCAGTTCACTAGTGATCGAGCGCGGTGAGCAGTTCTTC.

The chain joins TRBV4-2 to TRBJ2-5; possibly TRBD1 for D (5 bases). The CDR3 contains 15 residues. Germline V CDR1 and CDR2: LGHNA, YNFKEQ. Deletions cut 0 bases from V and 1 base from J, with 9 bases between. CDR3 bases: TGTGCCAGCAGCCAAGACTTGCAGGGCCAAGAGACCCAGTACTTC. Translating gives CASSQDLQGQETQYF.

The chain recombines TRBV9 with TRBJ1-2; possible D gene TRBD1, 5 bases. The CDR3 totals 15 residues. CDR1 and CDR2 (germline): SGDLS, YYNGEE. V lost 4 bases and J 5 bases, leaving 18 bases between the germline ends. In DNA, the CDR3 is TGTGCCAGCAGCCTCACCCCCGGGACTCATTATGGCTACACCTTC. Its protein is CASSLTPGTHYGYTF.

The rearrangement links TRBV6-6 to TRBJ1-1; 7 nucleotides agree with TRBD1. This CDR3 has 13 amino acids. With V trimmed by 6 bases and J by 0 bases, 1 base remained unmatched. Germline CDR1 is MNHNY and CDR2 is SVGAGI (reference sequence). The CDR3 loop reads CASRDRVNTEAFF. The DNA for the CDR3 is TGTGCCAGCAGAGACAGGGTGAACACTGAAGCTTTCTTT.

The chain is built from TRBV7-9 and TRBJ2-5; D is possibly TRBD2 (6 bases). Germline-derived CDR1 and CDR2 are SEHNR and FQNEAQ (reference sequence). CDR3 length: 14 amino acids. Trimming removed 4 bases from V and 4 bases from J, with 13 bases in between. The CDR3 here is CASSSGRDLETQYF. The CDR3 nucleotides read TGTGCCAGCAGCTCAGGCCGGGACTTAGAGACCCAGTACTTC. Supplemented by reference TRBV7-9 and TRBJ2-5, the full variable domain reads DTGVSQNPRHKITKRGQNVTFRCDPISEHNRLYWYRQTLGQGPEFLTYFQNEAQLEKSRLLSDRFSAERPKGSFSTLEIQRTEQGDSAMYLCASSSGRDLETQYFGPGTRLLVL.